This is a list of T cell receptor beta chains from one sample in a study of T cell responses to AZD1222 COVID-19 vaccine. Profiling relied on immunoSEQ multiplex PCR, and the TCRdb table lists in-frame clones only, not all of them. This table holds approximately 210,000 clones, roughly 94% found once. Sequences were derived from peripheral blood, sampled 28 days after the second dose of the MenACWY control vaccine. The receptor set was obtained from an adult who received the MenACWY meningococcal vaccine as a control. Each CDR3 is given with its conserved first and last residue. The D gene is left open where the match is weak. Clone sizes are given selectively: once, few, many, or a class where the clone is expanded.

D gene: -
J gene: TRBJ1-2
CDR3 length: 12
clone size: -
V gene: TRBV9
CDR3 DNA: TGTGCCAGCAGGGGGGGATACTATGGCTACACCTTC
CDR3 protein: CASRGGYYGYTF

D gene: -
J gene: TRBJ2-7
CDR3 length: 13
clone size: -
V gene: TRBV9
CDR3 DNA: TGTGCCAGCAGCTCTGGGGAGCTCGGCGAGCAGTACTTC
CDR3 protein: CASSSGELGEQYF

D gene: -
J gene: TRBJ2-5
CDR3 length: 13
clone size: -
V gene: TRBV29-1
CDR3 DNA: TGCAGCGTCGGCCCGGGTAGGGAAGAGACCCAGTACTTC
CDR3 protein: CSVGPGREETQYF

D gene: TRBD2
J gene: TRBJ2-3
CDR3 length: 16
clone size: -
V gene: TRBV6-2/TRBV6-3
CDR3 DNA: TGTGCCAGCAGTTACGGCGGGGGAAGTGGGGCAGATACGCAGTATTTT
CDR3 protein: CASSYGGGSGADTQYF

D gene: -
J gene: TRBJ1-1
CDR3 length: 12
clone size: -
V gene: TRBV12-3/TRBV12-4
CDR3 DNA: TGTGCCAGCAGTTCCGATCTGCGCGAAGCTTTCTTT
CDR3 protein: CASSSDLREAFF

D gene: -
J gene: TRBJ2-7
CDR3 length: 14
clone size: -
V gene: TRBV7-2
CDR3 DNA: TGTGCCAGCAGCGAAGCCGGAGGCGGATACGAGCAGTACTTC
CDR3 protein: CASSEAGGGYEQYF

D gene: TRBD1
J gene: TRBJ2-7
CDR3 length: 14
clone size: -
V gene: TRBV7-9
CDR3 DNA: TGTGCCAGCAGCTTTCCTCGGGACAGGGACGAGCAGTACTTC
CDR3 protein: CASSFPRDRDEQYF

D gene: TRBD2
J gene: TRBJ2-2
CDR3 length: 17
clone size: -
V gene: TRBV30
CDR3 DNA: TGTGCCTGGAGTGTGCTAGCGGGAGCAGTATCGACCGGGGAGCTGTTTTTT
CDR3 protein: CAWSVLAGAVSTGELFF

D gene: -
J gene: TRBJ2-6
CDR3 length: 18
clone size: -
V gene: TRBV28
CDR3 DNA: TGTGCCAGCAGTAAGACAGGTCTTATTACCTCTGGGGCCAACGTCCTGACTTTC
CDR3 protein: CASSKTGLITSGANVLTF

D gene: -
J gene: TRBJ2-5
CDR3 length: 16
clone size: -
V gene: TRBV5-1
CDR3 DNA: TGCGCCAGCAGCTTGGTGATCGGGAGTGGTCAAGAGACCCAGTACTTC
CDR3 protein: CASSLVIGSGQETQYF

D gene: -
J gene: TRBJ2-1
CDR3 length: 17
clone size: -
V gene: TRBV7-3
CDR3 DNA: TGTGCCAGCAGCCCCCTCGAGCGGTCCCGTTCCTACAATGAGCAGTTCTTC
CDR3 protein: CASSPLERSRSYNEQFF

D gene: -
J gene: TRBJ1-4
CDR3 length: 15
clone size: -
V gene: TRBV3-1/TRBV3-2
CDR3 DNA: TGTGCCAGCAGCCATCACAGGGAGACTAATGAAAAACTGTTTTTT
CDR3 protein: CASSHHRETNEKLFF

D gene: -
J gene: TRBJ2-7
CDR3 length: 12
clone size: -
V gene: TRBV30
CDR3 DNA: TGTGCCTGGGGGCCCCTAGGGGTCGAGCAGTACTTC
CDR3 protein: CAWGPLGVEQYF

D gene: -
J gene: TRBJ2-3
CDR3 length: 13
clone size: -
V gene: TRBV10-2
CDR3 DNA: TGCGCCAGCAGTGGGTCTCTCACAGATACGCAGTATTTT
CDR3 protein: CASSGSLTDTQYF

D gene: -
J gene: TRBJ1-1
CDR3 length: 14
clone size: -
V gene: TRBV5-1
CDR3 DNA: TGCGCCAGCAGCTATGACGGAATGAACACTGAAGCTTTCTTT
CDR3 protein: CASSYDGMNTEAFF

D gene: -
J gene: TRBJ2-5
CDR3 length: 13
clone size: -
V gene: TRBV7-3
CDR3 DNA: TGTGCCAGCAGCTGGGACCAGTCACAGACCCAGTACTTC
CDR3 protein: CASSWDQSQTQYF

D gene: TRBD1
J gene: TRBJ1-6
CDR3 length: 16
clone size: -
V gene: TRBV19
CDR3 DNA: TGTGCCAGTAAGAGGGGGCCGAGCTCCTATAATTCACCCCTCCACTTT
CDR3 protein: CASKRGPSSYNSPLHF

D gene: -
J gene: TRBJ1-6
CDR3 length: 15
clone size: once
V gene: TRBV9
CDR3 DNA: TGTGCCAGCAGCGGAGGGAGCTCCTATAATTCACCCCTCCACTTT
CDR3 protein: CASSGGSSYNSPLHF

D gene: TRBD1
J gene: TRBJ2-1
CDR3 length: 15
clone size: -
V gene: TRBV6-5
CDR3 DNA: TGTGCCAGCAGTTACAAGGGACAGGGACGTATTGAGCAGTTCTTC
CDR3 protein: CASSYKGQGRIEQFF

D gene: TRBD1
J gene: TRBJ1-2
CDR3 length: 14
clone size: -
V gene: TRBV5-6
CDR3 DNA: TGTGCCAGCAGCTGGGGACAGGGGGTGAGAGGCTACACCTTC
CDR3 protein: CASSWGQGVRGYTF

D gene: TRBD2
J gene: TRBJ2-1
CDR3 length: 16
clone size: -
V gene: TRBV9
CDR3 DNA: TGTGCCAGCAGCGTTGGAAGCGGGAGATCCTACAATGAGCAGTTCTTC
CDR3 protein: CASSVGSGRSYNEQFF

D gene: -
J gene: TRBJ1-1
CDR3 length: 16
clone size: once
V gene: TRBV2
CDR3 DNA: TGTGCCAGCGGGTCCGCCGGAATTGGCAGCAATGTTGAAGCTTTCTTT
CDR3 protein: CASGSAGIGSNVEAFF

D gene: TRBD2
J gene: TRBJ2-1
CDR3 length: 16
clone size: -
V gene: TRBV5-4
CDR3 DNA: TGTGCCAGCAGCGGAGGACTAGCGGGGATAAACAATGAGCAGTTCTTC
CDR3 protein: CASSGGLAGINNEQFF

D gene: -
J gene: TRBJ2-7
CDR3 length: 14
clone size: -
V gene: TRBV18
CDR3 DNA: TGTGCCAGCTCACCACCGACGGGGGCGAACGAGCAGTACTTC
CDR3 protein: CASSPPTGANEQYF

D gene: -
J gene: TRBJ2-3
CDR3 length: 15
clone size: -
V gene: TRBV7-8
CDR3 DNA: TGTGCCAGCAGGAGTTACGGGGGACCCACAGATACGCAGTATTTT
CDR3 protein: CASRSYGGPTDTQYF

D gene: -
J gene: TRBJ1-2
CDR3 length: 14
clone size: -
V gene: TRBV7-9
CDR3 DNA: TGTGCCAGCAGCGGAGAGGATCCGGTGATTGGCTACACCTTC
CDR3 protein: CASSGEDPVIGYTF

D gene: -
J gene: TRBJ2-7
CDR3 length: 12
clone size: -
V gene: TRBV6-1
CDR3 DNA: TGTGCCAGCAGTGACGGTGCCTACGAGCAGTACTTC
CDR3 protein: CASSDGAYEQYF

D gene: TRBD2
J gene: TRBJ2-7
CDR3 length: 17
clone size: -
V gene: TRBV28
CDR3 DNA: TGTGCCAGCAGTGCGGGACTAGCGGGAGGGCCGAGGCGCGAGCAGTACTTC
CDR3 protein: CASSAGLAGGPRREQYF

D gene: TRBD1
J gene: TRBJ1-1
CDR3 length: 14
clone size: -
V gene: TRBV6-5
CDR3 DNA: TGTGCCAGCAGAAGACAGGGGGCAGTGGCTGAAGCTTTCTTT
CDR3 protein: CASRRQGAVAEAFF

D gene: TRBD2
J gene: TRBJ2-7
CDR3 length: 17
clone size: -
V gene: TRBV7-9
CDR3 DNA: TGTGCCAGCAGCTCACTACTAGCGGGAGGTAGCTCCTACGAGCAGTACTTC
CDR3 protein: CASSSLLAGGSSYEQYF

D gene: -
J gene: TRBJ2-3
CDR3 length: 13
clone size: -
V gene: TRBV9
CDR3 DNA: TGTGCCAGCAGCACAGGGTTTTCAGATACGCAGTATTTT
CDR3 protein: CASSTGFSDTQYF